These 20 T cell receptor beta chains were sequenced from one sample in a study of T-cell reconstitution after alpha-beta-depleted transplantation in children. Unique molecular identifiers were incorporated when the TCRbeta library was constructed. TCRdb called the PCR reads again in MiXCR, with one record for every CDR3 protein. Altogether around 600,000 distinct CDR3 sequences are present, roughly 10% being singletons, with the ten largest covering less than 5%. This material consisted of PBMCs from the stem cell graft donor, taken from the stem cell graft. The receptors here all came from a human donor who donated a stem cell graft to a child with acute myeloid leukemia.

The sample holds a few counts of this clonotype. In DNA, the CDR3 is TGTGCCAGCGGGGCAGGGCAGGGATTTGGCTACACCTTC. As protein: CASGAGQGFGYTF. The chain joins TRBV2 to TRBJ1-2; TRBD1 might be the D (5 bases). CDR3 length equals 13 residues. The V gene's germline CDR1 is SNHLY and CDR2 FYNNEI. Trimming pared 8 bases from V and 7 bases from J, leaving 17 bases between.

The CDR3 loop reads CASSFPSGNEQFF. The CDR3 DNA follows: TGTGCCAGCAGCTTCCCCTCCGGGAATGAGCAGTTCTTC. This chain joins TRBV7-9 and TRBJ2-1; D not resolved. The length of the CDR3 is 13 residues. Between the trimmed V and J ends, which lost 3 bases and 7 bases, there was a span of 10 bases. Germline values: CDR1 SEHNR, CDR2 FQNEAQ (reference sequence).

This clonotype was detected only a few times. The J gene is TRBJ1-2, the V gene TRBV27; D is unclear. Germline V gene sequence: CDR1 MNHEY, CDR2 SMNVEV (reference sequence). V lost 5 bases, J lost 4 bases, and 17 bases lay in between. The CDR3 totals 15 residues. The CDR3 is CASSGSSLGSYGYTF. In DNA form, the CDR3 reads TGTGCCAGCAGTGGCTCGAGCCTCGGTAGCTATGGCTACACCTTC.

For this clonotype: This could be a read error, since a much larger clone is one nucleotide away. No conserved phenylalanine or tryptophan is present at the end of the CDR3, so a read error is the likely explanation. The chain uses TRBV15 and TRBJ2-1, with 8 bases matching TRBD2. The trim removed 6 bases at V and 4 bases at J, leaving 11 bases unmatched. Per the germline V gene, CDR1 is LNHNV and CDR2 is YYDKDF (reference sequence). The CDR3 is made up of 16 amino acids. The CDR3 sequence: CATRPGLVTPYNEQFS. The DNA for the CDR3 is TGTGCCACCAGGCCGGGACTAGTGACCCCTTACAATGAGCAGTTCTCC.

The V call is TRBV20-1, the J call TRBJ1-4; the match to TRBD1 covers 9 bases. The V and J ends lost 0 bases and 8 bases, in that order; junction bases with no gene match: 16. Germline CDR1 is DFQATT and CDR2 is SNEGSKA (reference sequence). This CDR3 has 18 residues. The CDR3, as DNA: TGCAGTGCTAGAGACAGTCCCGGGACAGGGATGATAAGGGAAAAACTGTTTTTT. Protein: CSARDSPGTGMIREKLFF.

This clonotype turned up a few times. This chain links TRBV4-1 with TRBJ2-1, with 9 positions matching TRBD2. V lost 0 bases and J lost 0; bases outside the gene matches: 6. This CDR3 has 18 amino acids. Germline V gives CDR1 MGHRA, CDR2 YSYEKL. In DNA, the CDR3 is TGCGCCAGCAGCCAAGAGGGGACTAGCCTTAGCTCCTACAATGAGCAGTTCTTC. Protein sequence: CASSQEGTSLSSYNEQFF.

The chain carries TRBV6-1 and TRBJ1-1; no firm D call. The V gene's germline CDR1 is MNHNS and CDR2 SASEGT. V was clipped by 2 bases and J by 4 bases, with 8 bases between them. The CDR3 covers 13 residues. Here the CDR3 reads CASSETVTTEAFF. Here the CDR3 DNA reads TGTGCCAGCAGTGAAACAGTAACCACTGAAGCTTTCTTT.

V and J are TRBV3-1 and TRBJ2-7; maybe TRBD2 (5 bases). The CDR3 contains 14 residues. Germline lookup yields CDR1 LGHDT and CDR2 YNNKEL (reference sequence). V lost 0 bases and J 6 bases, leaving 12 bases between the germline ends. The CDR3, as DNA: TGTGCCAGCAGCCAAGACGGAGGTCCCCTCGAGCAGTACTTC. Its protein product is CASSQDGGPLEQYF.

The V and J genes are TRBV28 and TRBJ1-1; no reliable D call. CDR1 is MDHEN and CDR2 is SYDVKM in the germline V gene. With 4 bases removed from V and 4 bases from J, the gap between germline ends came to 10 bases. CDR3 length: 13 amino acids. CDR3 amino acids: CASSSGRLTEAFF. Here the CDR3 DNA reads TGTGCCAGCAGTTCAGGACGCCTCACTGAAGCTTTCTTT.

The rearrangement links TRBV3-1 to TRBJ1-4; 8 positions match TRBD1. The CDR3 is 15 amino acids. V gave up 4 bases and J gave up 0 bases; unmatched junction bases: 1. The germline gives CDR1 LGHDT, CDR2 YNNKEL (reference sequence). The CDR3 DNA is TGTGCCAGCAGCCGGGGACAGGCAACTAATGAAAAACTGTTTTTT. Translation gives CASSRGQATNEKLFF. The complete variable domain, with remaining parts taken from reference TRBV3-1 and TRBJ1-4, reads DTAVSQTPKYLVTQMGNDKSIKCEQNLGHDTMYWYKQDSKKFLKIMFSYNNKELIINETVPNRFSPKSPDKAHLNLHINSLELGDSAVYFCASSRGQATNEKLFFGSGTQLSVL.

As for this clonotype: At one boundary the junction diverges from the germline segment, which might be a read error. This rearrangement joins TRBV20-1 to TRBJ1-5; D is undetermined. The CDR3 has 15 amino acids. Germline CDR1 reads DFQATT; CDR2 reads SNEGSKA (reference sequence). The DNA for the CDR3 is TGCTGTGCTAGACTCGACGAGAGAGTTGGTCAGCCCCAGCATTTT. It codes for CCARLDERVGQPQHF.

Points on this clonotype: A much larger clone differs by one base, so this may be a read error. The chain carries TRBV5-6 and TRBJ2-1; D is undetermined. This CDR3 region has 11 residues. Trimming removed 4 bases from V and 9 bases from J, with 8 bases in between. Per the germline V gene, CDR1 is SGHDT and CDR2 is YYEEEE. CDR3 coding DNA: TGTGCCAGCAGCCATGCTAGTGAGCAGTTCTTC. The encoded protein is CASSHASEQFF.

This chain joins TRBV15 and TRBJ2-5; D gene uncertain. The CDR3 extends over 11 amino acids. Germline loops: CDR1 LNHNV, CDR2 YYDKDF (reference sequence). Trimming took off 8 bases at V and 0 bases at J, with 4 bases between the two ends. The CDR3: CATGDQETQYF. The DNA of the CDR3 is TGTGCCACCGGGGACCAAGAGACCCAGTACTTC.

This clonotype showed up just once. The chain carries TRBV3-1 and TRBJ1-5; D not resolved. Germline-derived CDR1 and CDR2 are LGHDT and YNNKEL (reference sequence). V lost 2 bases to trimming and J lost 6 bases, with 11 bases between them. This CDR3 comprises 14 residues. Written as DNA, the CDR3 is TGTGCCAGCAGCCAAAGAAAGAGGAGTCAGCCCCAGCATTTT. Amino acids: CASSQRKRSQPQHF.

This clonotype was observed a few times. The DNA for the CDR3 is TGTGCCTGGATGGGGGGGTTTGGCACCGGGGAGCTGTTTTTT. Its protein product is CAWMGGFGTGELFF. This rearrangement joins TRBV30 to TRBJ2-2, with TRBD2 identical over 7 bases. The length of the CDR3 is 14 residues. The germline gives CDR1 GTSNPN, CDR2 SVGIG (reference sequence). With 4 bases clipped from V and 4 bases from J, the junction kept 6 bases outside the gene matches. The variable domain in full, completed from reference TRBV30 and TRBJ2-2, reads SQTIHQWPATLVQPVGSPLSLECTVEGTSNPNLYWYRQAAGRGLQLLFYSVGIGQISSEVPQNLSASRPQDRQFILSSKKLLLSDSGFYLCAWMGGFGTGELFFGEGSRLTVL.

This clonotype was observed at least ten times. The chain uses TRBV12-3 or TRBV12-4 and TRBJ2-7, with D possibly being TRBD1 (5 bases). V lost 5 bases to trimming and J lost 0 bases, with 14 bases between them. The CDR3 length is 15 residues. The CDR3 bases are TGTGCCAGCAGTGGGGTAGGGGCCTTCTCCTACGAGCAGTACTTC. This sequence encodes CASSGVGAFSYEQYF.

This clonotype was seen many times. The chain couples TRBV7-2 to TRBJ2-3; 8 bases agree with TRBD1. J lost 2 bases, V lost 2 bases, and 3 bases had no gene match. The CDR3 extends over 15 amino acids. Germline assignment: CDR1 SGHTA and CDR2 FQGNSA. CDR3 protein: CASSLLQGVTDTQYF. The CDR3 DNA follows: TGTGCCAGCAGCTTATTACAGGGGGTCACAGATACGCAGTATTTT.

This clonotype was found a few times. CDR3 in amino acids: CSVHHTEAFF. In nucleotides, the CDR3 is TGCAGCGTCCACCACACTGAAGCTTTCTTT. The chain recombines TRBV29-1 with TRBJ1-1, with D unresolved. The V gene lost 6 bases and the J gene lost 3 bases, with 5 bases spanning the gap. CDR3 size: 10 residues. In germline, CDR1 is SQVTM, CDR2 ANQGSEA.

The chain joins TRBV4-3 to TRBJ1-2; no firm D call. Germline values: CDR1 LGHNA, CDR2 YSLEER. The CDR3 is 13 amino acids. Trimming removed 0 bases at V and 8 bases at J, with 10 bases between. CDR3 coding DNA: TGCGCCAGCAGCCAAGAGGGTGTCCAGGGCTACACCTTC. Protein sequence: CASSQEGVQGYTF.

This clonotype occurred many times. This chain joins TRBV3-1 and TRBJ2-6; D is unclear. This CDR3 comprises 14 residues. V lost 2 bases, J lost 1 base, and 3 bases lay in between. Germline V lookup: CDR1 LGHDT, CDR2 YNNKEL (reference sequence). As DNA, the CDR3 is TGTGCCAGCAGCCAAAGATCTGGGGCCAACGTCCTGACTTTC. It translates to CASSQRSGANVLTF.